The 15 T cell receptor beta chains below all came from one sample that was sequenced in a study of blood T cell repertoires in COVID-19. Some clones are missing from TCRdb's copy, which holds only in-frame ones; the method was immunoSEQ multiplex PCR. The repertoire holds approximately 150,000 clones, with roughly 80% as singletons. Material for sequencing was peripheral blood. The receptors shown here come from a woman aged 70-85 years with acute or convalescent COVID-19.

At least ten counts were recorded for this clone. This chain connects TRBV4-2 to TRBJ2-1; TRBD1 agrees at 9 bases. The CDR3 loop spans 18 amino acids. Looked up from germline, CDR1 is LGHNA and CDR2 is YNFKEQ. V gave up 1 base and J gave up 4 bases; unmatched junction bases: 11. This CDR3 is CASSQVRTGTGLYNEQFF. DNA of the CDR3: TGTGCCAGCAGCCAAGTTAGAACCGGGACAGGGTTATACAATGAGCAGTTCTTC.

The chain links TRBV6-6 to TRBJ1-5, with 10 bases matching TRBD1. CDR1 and CDR2 (germline): MNHNY, SVGAGI (reference sequence). The J segment lost 4 bases and the V segment lost 2 bases, leaving 2 bases of the junction unmatched. The CDR3 has 15 amino acids. The CDR3 DNA reads TGTGCCAGCAGTTACCCGGACAGGGGGAATCAGCCCCAGCATTTT. It specifies CASSYPDRGNQPQHF.

This clone was counted once. The CDR3 spells CAWSPRGGGNIQYF. The DNA of the CDR3 is TGTGCCTGGAGCCCTCGGGGGGGTGGAAACATTCAGTACTTC. The chain carries TRBV30 and TRBJ2-4; 8 bases map to TRBD2. The CDR3 has 14 residues. J gave up 6 bases and V 3 bases, and 7 bases lay outside the gene matches. The germline CDR1 and CDR2 sequences are GTSNPN and SVGIG (reference sequence).

The V gene is TRBV9, the J gene TRBJ2-5, with D tentatively TRBD2 (5 bases). Germline assignment: CDR1 SGDLS and CDR2 YYNGEE. The CDR3 sequence is 13 residues long. Trimming removed 0 bases at V and 5 bases at J, with 8 bases between. CDR3 nucleotide sequence: TGTGCCAGCAGCGTAGGGGTAGCGGAGACCCAGTACTTC. Translating it yields CASSVGVAETQYF.

This clone was counted only a few times. The chain is built from TRBV7-9 and TRBJ2-7, with 8 bases lining up with TRBD1. Trimming cost V 5 bases and J 6 bases; bases outside gene matches: 3. The CDR3 length is 12 residues. Germline-derived CDR1 and CDR2 are SEHNR and FQNEAQ (reference sequence). In nucleotides, the CDR3 is TGTGCCAGCAGCCTCACAGGGGGCGAGCAGTACTTC. Residues: CASSLTGGEQYF.

This sequence joins TRBV3-1 (or the pseudogene TRBV3-2) and TRBJ2-1; the match to TRBD2 covers 9 bases. Germline V gene sequence: CDR1 LGHDT, CDR2 YNNKEL (reference sequence). The junction had 12 bases not matched to a gene; V was cut back by 1 base and J by 14 bases. The CDR3 length is 15 residues. The CDR3 sequence: CASSQGILAGQLEFF. In DNA form, the CDR3 reads TGTGCCAGCAGCCAAGGTATACTAGCGGGTCAACTTGAGTTCTTC.

A word on this clone: Other DNA sequences in the sample encode the same CDR3. The chain recombines TRBV19 with TRBJ2-5, with TRBD1 as a possible D gene (5 bases). Germline V gives CDR1 LNHDA, CDR2 SQIVND (reference sequence). This CDR3 has 13 amino acids. Trimming removed 3 bases from V and 3 bases from J, with 8 bases in between. DNA of the CDR3: TGTGCCAGTAGTATCTCCAGGGAAGAGACCCAGTACTTC. Protein product: CASSISREETQYF. The complete variable domain, with remaining parts taken from reference TRBV19 and TRBJ2-5, reads DGGITQSPKYLFRKEGQNVTLSCEQNLNHDAMYWYRQDPGQGLRLIYYSQIVNDFQKGDIAEGYSVSREKKESFPLTVTSAQKNPTAFYLCASSISREETQYFGPGTRLLVL.

This sequence joins TRBV10-3 and TRBJ1-2; maybe TRBD1 (5 bases). Deletions cut 4 bases from V and 4 bases from J, with 19 bases between. Germline CDR1 and CDR2: ENHRY and SYGVKD. This CDR3 has 16 amino acids. CDR3 residues: CAISVGSGVEGYGYTF. The CDR3 nucleotides read TGTGCCATCAGTGTGGGCTCGGGGGTGGAGGGCTATGGCTACACCTTC.

The chain has TRBV7-2 and TRBJ1-1; D ambiguous. V was cut by 1 base and J by 1 base, with 10 bases left in between. Per germline, CDR1 SGHTA and CDR2 FQGNSA. The CDR3 contains 15 residues. The CDR3 bases are TGTGCCAGCAGCTTAGACGGGATGAGGAACACTGAAGCTTTCTTT. Its translation: CASSLDGMRNTEAFF.

This chain links TRBV7-3 with TRBJ2-1, with 10 nucleotides matching TRBD2. This CDR3 has 17 amino acids. Germline lookup yields CDR1 SGHTA and CDR2 FQGTGA. After removal of 1 base from V and 8 bases from J, the junction contained 11 bases not matched to a gene. The CDR3 nucleotides read TGTGCCAGCAGCTTAAAACAGCGGGGGGGTATGTTGGATGAGCAGTTCTTC. This sequence encodes CASSLKQRGGMLDEQFF. Full variable domain (rest looked up from reference TRBV7-3 and TRBJ2-1): GAGVSQTPSNKVTEKGKYVELRCDPISGHTALYWYRQSLGQGPEFLIYFQGTGAADDSGLPNDRFFAVRPEGSVSTLKIQRTERGDSAVYLCASSLKQRGGMLDEQFFGPGTRLTVL.

The gene calls are TRBV7-2 and TRBJ2-1; TRBD1 aligns across 7 bases. Trimming took 0 bases from V and 3 from J; bases not matched to a gene: 11. CDR1 is SGHTA, CDR2 FQGNSA, per germline. The CDR3 consists of 18 residues. The CDR3 loop is CASSLARTGAFYYNEQFF. In DNA form, the CDR3 reads TGTGCCAGCAGCTTAGCGAGGACAGGCGCATTCTACTACAATGAGCAGTTCTTC. The whole variable domain, remainder taken from reference TRBV7-2 and TRBJ2-1, is GAGVSQSPSNKVTEKGKDVELRCDPISGHTALYWYRQSLGQGLEFLIYFQGNSAPDKSGLPSDRFSAERTGGSVSTLTIQRTQQEDSAVYLCASSLARTGAFYYNEQFFGPGTRLTVL.

This chain connects TRBV9 to TRBJ2-3; tentative D call: TRBD2 (6 bases). The CDR3 sequence is 16 residues long. V lost 0 bases and J 3 bases, leaving 14 bases between the germline ends. CDR1 is SGDLS and CDR2 is YYNGEE in the germline V gene. The DNA for the CDR3 is TGTGCCAGCAGCGTAGGGGCTAGCGTTACAACAGATACGCAGTATTTT. Its protein product is CASSVGASVTTDTQYF.

This chain uses TRBV24-1 with TRBJ2-1; 10 nucleotides agree with TRBD2. CDR1 and CDR2 (germline): KGHDR, SFDVKD. V gave up 3 bases and J gave up 1 base; unmatched junction bases: 2. There are 16 residues in the CDR3. In DNA, the CDR3 is TGTGCCACCAGTGATACTAGCGGGACATCCTACAATGAGCAGTTCTTC. Translated, it gives CATSDTSGTSYNEQFF.

J is TRBJ2-1 and V is TRBV9, with 7 positions matching TRBD2. The ends lost 0 bases at V and 2 bases at J; junction bases unmatched: 5. This CDR3 region has 16 residues. Germline V CDR1 and CDR2: SGDLS, YYNGEE. In DNA form, the CDR3 reads TGTGCCAGCAGCGTAGATAAGCGGGGAGCCTACAATGAGCAGTTCTTC. It yields the protein CASSVDKRGAYNEQFF.

The genes are TRBV7-2 and TRBJ1-1; D possibly corresponds to TRBD1 (6 bases). The CDR3 loop spans 15 amino acids. The germline V gene has CDR1 SGHTA and CDR2 FQGNSA. Trimming removed 0 bases from V and 1 base from J, with 9 bases in between. In DNA form, the CDR3 reads TGTGCCAGCAGCTTAGCTGAAGGGGGGAACACTGAAGCTTTCTTT. This sequence encodes CASSLAEGGNTEAFF.